Below are 32 T cell receptor beta chains sequenced from a single sample in a study of blood T cell repertoires in COVID-19. Generated by immunoSEQ multiplex PCR, the TCRdb table keeps only in-frame clones and is missing some. The sample has a few hundred thousand clones, about 87% seen once. Source material: PBMCs or T cells enriched from blood (not recorded which). The receptors were sampled from a woman aged 40 to 55 with acute COVID-19.

The rearrangement uses TRBV19 and TRBJ2-2; D perhaps matches TRBD2 (6 bases). The V end lost 7 bases, the J end lost 1 base, and 13 bases lay between the germline ends. The length of the CDR3 is 15 residues. Per germline, CDR1 LNHDA and CDR2 SQIVND (reference sequence). CDR3 DNA: TGTGCCAGTATACGGGGGTCATTGAACACCGGGGAGCTGTTTTTT. As protein: CASIRGSLNTGELFF.

This rearrangement joins TRBV21-1 to TRBJ2-4; the listed D gene, TRBD2, was not tested against the DNA. TRBV21-1 is deemed a pseudogene. The CDR3 sequence is 19 residues long. CDR3 residues: CASSKVPAGDQLVKNIQYF. The DNA of the CDR3 is TGTGCCAGCAGCAAAGTGCCAGCGGGAGACCAACTGGTCAAAAACATTCAGTACTTC.

The chain uses TRBV4-2 and TRBJ2-3; possibly TRBD2 for D (5 bases). The CDR3 is 17 residues long. Germline V CDR1 and CDR2: LGHNA, YNFKEQ. V lost 3 bases to trimming and J lost 1 base, with 17 bases between them. CDR3 sequence (DNA): TGTGCCAGCAGCCACGGCGGTCTAGCAAAAGGCACAGATACGCAGTATTTT. This gives the protein CASSHGGLAKGTDTQYF.

V and J are TRBV27 and TRBJ1-1; 8 positions agree with TRBD1. Germline CDR1 MNHEY, CDR2 SMNVEV (reference sequence). This CDR3 has 15 residues. V dropped 6 bases and J dropped 3; count of bases not matched to a gene: 9. The CDR3 DNA reads as TGTGCCAGCAGGAGGGTGGCAGGGGGCTACACTGAAGCTTTCTTT. Translation: CASRRVAGGYTEAFF.

The chain recombines TRBV19 with TRBJ1-5; D is possibly TRBD1 (5 bases). The CDR3 spans 12 residues. From germline, CDR1 is LNHDA and CDR2 SQIVND (reference sequence). V gave up 6 bases and J gave up 5 bases, with 8 bases separating them. For the CDR3, the DNA is TGTGCCAGTAGGCAAGGGGATCAGCCCCAGCATTTT. This encodes CASRQGDQPQHF.

The chain has TRBV9 and TRBJ2-1; 8 bases are shared with TRBD2. The junction had 5 bases not matched to a gene; V was cut back by 0 bases and J by 6 bases. In germline, CDR1 is SGDLS, CDR2 YYNGEE. The CDR3 is 15 amino acids. CDR3 sequence (DNA): TGTGCCAGCAGCGTAGCGGGAGGGCCACTCAATGAGCAGTTCTTC. Its translation: CASSVAGGPLNEQFF.

The J gene is TRBJ1-1, the V gene TRBV15; tentatively, D is TRBD1 (5 bases). CDR1 is LNHNV, CDR2 YYDKDF, per germline (reference sequence). The V and J ends lost 6 bases and 4 bases respectively, with 15 bases between them. The CDR3 has 14 amino acids. CDR3 residues: CATRARRVGTEAFF. CDR3 nucleotide sequence: TGTGCCACCAGGGCACGCAGGGTCGGCACTGAAGCTTTCTTT.

This clone has only a few counts. V is TRBV9 and J is TRBJ1-6; D is possibly TRBD1 (6 bases). Per germline, CDR1 SGDLS and CDR2 YYNGEE. The ends were cut back, 0 bases at V and 9 bases at J, with 10 bases in the middle. The CDR3 has 14 residues. The chain's CDR3 is CASSVEKGGSPLHF. CDR3 bases: TGTGCCAGCAGCGTAGAAAAAGGGGGTTCACCCCTCCACTTT. Drawing the rest from reference TRBV9 and TRBJ1-6, the complete variable domain is DSGVTQTPKHLITATGQRVTLRCSPRSGDLSVYWYQQSLDQGLQFLIQYYNGEERAKGNILERFSAQQFPDLHSELNLSSLELGDSALYFCASSVEKGGSPLHFGNGTRLTVT.

The gene calls are TRBV6-1 and TRBJ1-4, with D uncertain. The V end lost 2 bases, the J end lost 4 bases, and 8 bases lay between the germline ends. The CDR3 spans 14 residues. Germline CDR1 and CDR2: MNHNS and SASEGT. CDR3 DNA: TGTGCCAGCAGTGAATTAGAACTTAATGAAAAACTGTTTTTT. Translating gives CASSELELNEKLFF.

The chain has TRBV7-2 and TRBJ2-7; TRBD2 agrees at 10 bases. The CDR3 runs 15 residues. Germline V gene data show CDR1 as SGHTA and CDR2 as FQGNSA. V lost 4 bases and J lost 2; bases outside the gene matches: 5. The CDR3 loop is CASSSGLAATYEQYV. CDR3 coding DNA: TGTGCCAGCAGCTCAGGACTAGCGGCCACCTACGAGCAGTACGTC.

This clone came up once. The chain joins TRBV4-1 to TRBJ1-2, with a weak D call TRBD1 (5 bases). The CDR3 is 15 residues long. Trimming took off 1 base at V and 4 bases at J, with 13 bases between the two ends. Germline loops: CDR1 MGHRA, CDR2 YSYEKL. CDR3 loop: CASSQGRVMAYGYTF. The DNA for the CDR3 is TGCGCCAGCAGCCAAGGCAGGGTTATGGCCTATGGCTACACCTTC.

CDR3 residues: CASSIAQTTNEKLFF. DNA for the CDR3: TGTGCCAGTAGTATTGCACAGACCACTAATGAAAAACTGTTTTTT. V gene TRBV19 combines with J gene TRBJ1-4; D is ambiguous. The ends were cut back, 3 bases at V and 2 bases at J, with 10 bases in the middle. CDR3 length equals 15 residues. Germline V lookup: CDR1 LNHDA, CDR2 SQIVND (reference sequence).

To note about this clone: Sequence at one end of the junction differs from germline and may be a read error. The chain joins TRBV19 to TRBJ1-3; D gene ambiguous. The germline V gene has CDR1 LNHDA and CDR2 SQIVND (reference sequence). This CDR3 contains 13 residues. The CDR3 DNA reads TGTGCCAGTAGTTTAGATTATGGAAACACCATATATTTT. Its translation: CASSLDYGNTIYF.

The rearrangement joins TRBV6-5 to TRBJ1-2, with 7 bases matching TRBD1. V lost 7 bases and J lost 8; bases outside the gene matches: 10. Germline loops: CDR1 MNHEY, CDR2 SVGAGI. The CDR3 is 13 residues long. Written as DNA, the CDR3 is TGTGCCAGCACCCCGACAGGGCACAGGGGCTACACCTTC. Its protein is CASTPTGHRGYTF.

The V call is TRBV10-2, the J call TRBJ2-5; 12 bases match TRBD1. V dropped 9 bases and J dropped 4; count of bases not matched to a gene: 3. The CDR3 runs 13 residues. Germline CDR1 WSHSY, CDR2 SAAADI. CDR3 nucleotides: TGCGCCAGTGGGACAGGGGGCAGAGAGACCCAGTACTTC. This translates into CASGTGGRETQYF.

This chain links TRBV10-1 with TRBJ2-1, with 7 bases aligning to TRBD1. Trimming removed 3 bases from V and 5 bases from J; junction bases left unmatched: 7. The CDR3 extends over 15 amino acids. Per germline, CDR1 WNHNN and CDR2 SYGVQD (reference sequence). The CDR3 spells CASSEGTALNNEQFF. In nucleotides, the CDR3 is TGCGCCAGCAGTGAAGGGACAGCATTAAACAATGAGCAGTTCTTC.

The rearrangement uses TRBV10-3 and TRBJ2-1; TRBD2 matches 10 bases. CDR1 ENHRY and CDR2 SYGVKD come from the germline V gene. The CDR3 is 16 residues long. V shed 9 bases, J shed 8 bases, and the junction held 16 bases outside the gene matches. CDR3 DNA: TGTGCCATGAGTAAGGGAGTAGCGGGAGGCCCACATGAGCAGTTCTTC. Amino acids: CAMSKGVAGGPHEQFF.

This rearrangement joins TRBV3-1 (or the pseudogene TRBV3-2) to TRBJ2-5, with TRBD2 identical over 10 bases. Trimming at V came to 2 bases and at J to 1 base, leaving 1 base not matched to a gene. This CDR3 contains 15 residues. CDR1 LGHDT and CDR2 YNNKEL come from the germline V gene (reference sequence). Here the CDR3 DNA reads TGTGCCAGCAGCCAACTAGCGGGGGCCCAAGAGACCCAGTACTTC. Its translation is CASSQLAGAQETQYF.

This chain joins TRBV5-1 and TRBJ2-7; weak D call: TRBD1 (6 bases). The germline V gene has CDR1 SGHRS and CDR2 YFSETQ. The CDR3 runs to 16 residues. The ends were cut back, 3 bases at V and 5 bases at J, with 21 bases in the middle. The CDR3 is CASSSGQSTAFDEQYV. The CDR3, as DNA: TGCGCCAGCAGCTCAGGACAGTCAACCGCTTTTGACGAGCAGTACGTC.

This chain joins TRBV9 and TRBJ2-5; 8 bases map to TRBD2. V trimming: 4 bases; J trimming: 2 bases; junction bases outside the gene matches: 4. The CDR3 is made up of 14 amino acids. Germline values: CDR1 SGDLS, CDR2 YYNGEE. CDR3: CASSSSGRQETQYF. CDR3 DNA: TGTGCCAGCAGCTCCAGCGGGAGACAAGAGACCCAGTACTTC.

The V gene is TRBV19, the J gene TRBJ1-1, with D uncertain. V gave up 0 bases and J gave up 4 bases, with 9 bases separating them. The CDR3 totals 14 residues. Germline V gives CDR1 LNHDA, CDR2 SQIVND (reference sequence). This CDR3 is CASSIDMEVTEAFF. The CDR3 coding sequence is TGTGCCAGTAGTATAGATATGGAGGTCACTGAAGCTTTCTTT.

The rearrangement uses TRBV5-4 and TRBJ1-1; perhaps TRBD1 as D (6 bases). The germline V gene encodes CDR1 SGHNT and CDR2 YYREEE (reference sequence). The V gene lost 3 bases and the J gene lost 6 bases, with 12 bases spanning the gap. The CDR3 covers 13 residues. The CDR3 loop is CASSSTGIAEAFF. Here the CDR3 DNA reads TGTGCCAGCAGCTCAACAGGGATAGCTGAAGCTTTCTTT.

This clone was picked up one time. The chain is built from TRBV3-1 (or the pseudogene TRBV3-2) and TRBJ2-1; 9 bases are a match to TRBD2. This CDR3 spans 16 amino acids. Germline CDR1 is LGHDT and CDR2 is YNNKEL (reference sequence). J gave up 3 bases and V 1 base, and 4 bases lay outside the gene matches. The CDR3 region has the DNA TGTGCCAGCAGCCAAGTAGTTAGCGGGGGCTACAATGAGCAGTTCTTC. It encodes CASSQVVSGGYNEQFF.

This chain uses TRBV3-1 (or the pseudogene TRBV3-2) with TRBJ1-2; D possibly corresponds to TRBD1 (5 bases). V lost 0 bases and J 3 bases, leaving 17 bases between the germline ends. Germline V CDR1 and CDR2: LGHDT, YNNKEL (reference sequence). This CDR3 is 17 amino acids long. The CDR3 loop reads CASSQDYDQGTHYGYTF. CDR3 DNA sequence: TGTGCCAGCAGCCAAGATTATGATCAGGGTACCCACTATGGCTACACCTTC.

This clone was picked up one time. The V gene is TRBV7-8, the J gene TRBJ2-7; 7 nucleotides agree with TRBD2. This CDR3 is 13 amino acids long. Germline-derived CDR1 and CDR2 are SGHVS and FQNEAQ. The J segment lost 3 bases and the V segment lost 3 bases, leaving 2 bases of the junction unmatched. DNA for the CDR3: TGTGCCAGCAGCTTGACGGGGGGCTACGAGCAGTACGTC. Protein sequence: CASSLTGGYEQYV.

V is TRBV6-5 and J is TRBJ1-2; D uncertain. V gave up 2 bases and J gave up 3 bases, with 16 bases separating them. CDR1 MNHEY and CDR2 SVGAGI come from the germline V gene. This CDR3 comprises 16 residues. CDR3: CASSYEHRDKDYGYTF. CDR3 coding DNA: TGTGCCAGCAGTTACGAGCACAGAGACAAGGACTATGGCTACACCTTC.

This clone has a handful of counts. V is TRBV6-6 and J is TRBJ1-2, with 8 bases aligning to TRBD1. In germline, CDR1 is MNHNY, CDR2 SVGAGI (reference sequence). The CDR3 length is 17 residues. The junction had 11 bases not matched to a gene; V was cut back by 5 bases and J by 0 bases. The CDR3 bases are TGTGCCAGCAGTCGAGCGGGACAGGTCATCCCTAACTATGGCTACACCTTC. Translation gives CASSRAGQVIPNYGYTF.

The rearrangement links TRBV27 to TRBJ1-1; no firm D call. The CDR3 contains 14 residues. Trimming cost V 6 bases and J 3 bases, with 14 bases left between them. CDR1 and CDR2 from the germline V gene are MNHEY and SMNVEV (reference sequence). CDR3 nucleotides: TGTGCCAGCAGCTCCAGACCAGGCGACACTGAAGCTTTCTTT. This codes for CASSSRPGDTEAFF.

The rearrangement links TRBV11-2 to TRBJ1-1; unclear D gene. Trimming pared 2 bases from V and 6 bases from J, leaving 7 bases between. The CDR3 has 12 residues. Germline V gene lookup returns CDR1 SGHAT and CDR2 FQNNGV. This chain's CDR3 is CASSLLSAEAFF. The CDR3 DNA is TGTGCCAGCAGCTTATTGAGCGCTGAAGCTTTCTTT.

The chain joins TRBV11-3 to TRBJ1-4; TRBD1 agrees at 8 bases. Germline-derived CDR1 and CDR2 are SGHNT and YENEEA. The trim removed 5 bases at V and 4 bases at J, leaving 3 bases unmatched. This CDR3 comprises 14 residues. CDR3 DNA sequence: TGTGCCAGCAGCATCGGACAGGGTAATGAAAAACTGTTTTTT. Its protein is CASSIGQGNEKLFF. Full variable domain (remainder filled in from reference TRBV11-3 and TRBJ1-4): EAGVVQSPRYKIIEKKQPVAFWCNPISGHNTLYWYLQNLGQGPELLIRYENEEAVDDSQLPKDRFSAERLKGVDSTLKIQPAELGDSAVYLCASSIGQGNEKLFFGSGTQLSVL.

V gene TRBV7-2 combines with J gene TRBJ2-2; D uncertain. The length of the CDR3 is 15 residues. V was trimmed by 4 bases and J by 1 base, leaving 10 bases between them. The germline CDR1 and CDR2 sequences are SGHTA and FQGNSA. The CDR3 loop reads CASSSMPGNTGELFF. The CDR3 nucleotides are TGTGCCAGCAGCTCGATGCCGGGGAACACCGGGGAGCTGTTTTTT.

The J gene is TRBJ2-7, the V gene TRBV6-5, with 7 positions matching TRBD1. The CDR3 spans 14 residues. Per the germline V gene, CDR1 is MNHEY and CDR2 is SVGAGI. V shed 2 bases and J 1 base; nucleotides not matched to a gene: 2. The CDR3 bases are TGTGCCAGCAGTTACGGGGGACAGTCCTACGAGCAGTACGTC. Its translation is CASSYGGQSYEQYV.